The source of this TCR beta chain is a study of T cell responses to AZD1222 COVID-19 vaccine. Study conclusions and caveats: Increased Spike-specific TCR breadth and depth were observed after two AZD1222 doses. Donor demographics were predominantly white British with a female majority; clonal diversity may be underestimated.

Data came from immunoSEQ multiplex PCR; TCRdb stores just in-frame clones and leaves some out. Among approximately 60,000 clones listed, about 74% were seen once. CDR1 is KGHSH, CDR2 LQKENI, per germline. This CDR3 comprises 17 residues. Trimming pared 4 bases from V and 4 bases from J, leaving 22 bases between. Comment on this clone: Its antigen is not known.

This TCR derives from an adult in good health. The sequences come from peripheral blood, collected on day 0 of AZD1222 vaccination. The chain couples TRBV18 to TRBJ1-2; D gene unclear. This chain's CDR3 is CASSLTEGPSRGYGYTF. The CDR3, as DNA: TGTGCCAGCTCACTAACGGAAGGCCCTTCTCGGGGCTATGGCTACACCTTC.